This T cell receptor beta chain appears in the sequencing data of a study of cytomegalovirus exposure and HLA in healthy donors. Study background: In a later analysis, the roughly 130 validation repertoires were reported to have used the same platform as the approximately 620 first-cohort repertoires.

Method: immunoSEQ multiplex PCR; TCRdb's copy keeps in-frame clones and lacks some. This table has over 200,000 clones, around 90% appearing once. This receptor was obtained from a woman aged 18-30 years in good health and CMV-seropositive. The sequencing sample was made of PBMCs.

CDR3 in amino acids: CASTPGDSHTYNEQFF. The CDR3 DNA reads as TGTGCCAGCACCCCCGGGGACAGCCACACCTACAATGAGCAGTTCTTC. V usage is TRBV9 and J usage is TRBJ2-1; 7 nucleotides match TRBD1. This CDR3 contains 16 residues. The V segment lost 6 bases and the J segment 2 bases; nucleotides outside the gene matches: 11. Germline values: CDR1 SGDLS, CDR2 YYNGEE.